This T cell receptor (beta chain) was sequenced for a study of cytomegalovirus exposure and HLA in healthy donors (dated by TCRdb to 2017 to 2019). About the investigation overall: In an earlier analysis of around 540 of the donors, less than 350 Gb of sequence data and 100 million or so unique TCR beta sequences from 150 million to 200 million T cells were reported. Roughly 300 gigabases of sequencing data and about 92 million unique TCR sequences made up an early release that covered fewer than 650 HLA-typed donors. The genetic ancestry cluster associated with self-reported Caucasian donors included around 76% of the roughly 400 genotyped donors. The aim of the study was to test whether cataloging public T cell receptors could identify signatures of past pathogen exposure. Using immunosequencing, the study profiled T cell repertoires from about 650 subjects and related those repertoires to cytomegalovirus serostatus. Besides the first cohort of some 670 subjects, a separate validation cohort made up of 120 different subjects was used. To predict cytomegalovirus infection status, the study combined high-throughput TCR immunosequencing, statistical association of individual TCRs with disease status, and machine learning. In a later analysis, previously published TCR beta repertoires from 670 or so donors were re-analyzed and high-resolution HLA genotyping was added so that TCR occurrence patterns could be studied. Rather than drawing on any new phenotypic data, the later analysis identified candidate immune exposures from TCR beta sequences and the way those sequences occurred across donors. An earlier analysis of a few hundred of the donors applied high-throughput TCR beta sequencing to assess whether each TCR beta V gene segment acted as functional or pseudogenic. Alongside the repertoire data, information on donor age, sex, ethnicity and CMV serostatus was compiled. Genome-wide SNP genotypes for about three fifths of the roughly 670 donors were used in a later genetic analysis, which treated that subset as a discovery cohort. All discovery cohort repertoires had been generated on a single sequencing platform. Class I and class II HLA loci were covered by the typing at four-digit resolution. Typing coverage differed by locus: A, B, C, DRB1 and DQB1 were typed in about 620-640 donors, DQA1 in 500 to 550, DPA1 in around 580, and DPB1 in 400 to 490. Roughly five DR-DQ haplotypes were treated as single units for association and clustering because of strong linkage in the cohort. Among some 410 genotyped donors of the cohort, an average of approximately 240,000 unique TCR beta nucleotide sequences was sequenced per donor, of which 15% to 20% were non-productive. Beyond this particular receptor, the publication reports: When HLA alleles, especially DR and DQ, strongly co-occurred, attributing TCR associations to individual alleles was difficult. According to a later analysis, most CMV-associated TCR beta chains appeared to be HLA-restricted, and the HLA associations seemed to be driven largely by CMV exposure. While some public TCRs were present in many individuals, most TCR sequences turned up only very rarely across donors. At a false discovery rate of 0.05, a later analysis linked 16,951 TCR beta sequences to specific HLA alleles. Immune exposure information for the cohort was limited to CMV serostatus. A later analysis found that HLA-associated TCR beta chains were more clonally expanded and had lower generation probabilities than equally common non-associated chains. This cohort had only TCR beta chains sequenced, and the lack of alpha or paired-chain data limited which features could be detected. In a later genetic analysis, fewer N-insertions in productive TCRs were reported among donors in an Asian-associated ancestry cluster than the roughly 700-donor mean. Because some donors lacked HLA typing at each locus, the association tests relied only on the typed subset. An association between a missense DCLRE1C variant and V-gene and J-gene trimming of TCR beta chains was found in a later genetic analysis and replicated in an independent cohort. The presence/absence analyses assumed that sequencing depth was roughly uniform across donors, and that assumption may not be true. It was suggested by the authors that the approach could potentially be generalized to other disease states and immunological phenotypes. The classifier was reported to diagnose cytomegalovirus status with high specificity and sensitivity in both the original and validation cohorts. Some IMGT-functional V segments, including TRBV6-2 and TRBV6-3, could not be told apart with the 87-base-pair reads, so those segments were excluded. A total of roughly 160 TCR beta chains were listed by the study as associated with cytomegalovirus. In a later analysis, several top co-occurrence clusters were reported to appear linked to parvovirus B19, influenza, CMV and Epstein-Barr virus. A cluster of highly shared sequence variants was judged likely to represent a technical artifact of the sequencing pipeline. Linkage disequilibrium might explain the correlated functional status among segregating V segments, but an unknown experimental factor could not be ruled out. Because counts were too low, about 15 rarely observed V segments, including chromosome 9 orphons, were left out of the earlier analysis of approximately 580 of the donors. A further reported finding was that TCR beta sequences accurately predicted the HLA-A and HLA-B alleles for most subjects in the first cohort. In an earlier analysis of several hundred of the donors, most TCR beta V segments were observed in productive rearrangements about 90% or about 30% of the time, broadly matching IMGT annotations. According to a later analysis, TCR association rates differed among HLA loci, with DRB1 alleles showing the most associated TCRs and HLA-C alleles showing the fewest. In vitro tests confirmed that a few of the cytomegalovirus-associated TCR beta chains recognize cytomegalovirus antigens.

A note on this clone: Which antigen it targets is not known. No much larger clone exists at a distance of one base, and base qualities are not known.

The method behind the library was the immunoSEQ multiplex PCR assay. For the multiplex PCR, a mixture combining 60 forward primers for TCR Vbeta segments and 13 reverse primers for TCR Jbeta segments was used. A multiplex PCR assay on genomic DNA amplified the CDR3 region of rearranged TCR beta genes. The Illumina HiSeq System was used to sequence the amplified TCR beta libraries as 87-base-pair reads. Turning to the authors' computational methods: In a later analysis, tens of millions of unique TCR beta chains were counted across the approximately 670 repertoires, and about 9.9 million of these chains were shared by at least two donors. Raw reads were error-corrected and collapsed into unique sequences by a nearest-neighbor algorithm in which closely related sequences were merged to remove PCR and sequencing errors. V, D and J gene segments were assigned by aligning CDR3 sequences to IMGT reference sequences. Each retained sequence needed at least a six-nucleotide match to both a V gene segment and a J gene segment. Rearrangements were classified as productive when the CDR3 lacked stop codons and remained in frame with V and J, and all other rearrangements were classified as non-productive. Following IMGT convention, CDR3 was defined as the stretch from the second conserved V-encoded cysteine to the conserved J-encoded phenylalanine. The earlier analysis of approximately 590 of the donors excluded any sequence lacking an unambiguous match to a single V gene segment. An earlier analysis of about 590 of the donors classified V segments as functional when productive rearrangements were above 56.7% and as segregating when the standard deviation between donors was above 5%. A statistical classification framework was built to diagnose cytomegalovirus status from the catalog of TCR beta chain sequences. A later analysis assigned V and J genes by comparing TCR nucleotide sequences with IMGT/GENE-DB human TR gene sequences. A later analysis assigned CDR3 sequences and most-parsimonious VDJ recombination scenarios with the TCRdist pipeline. In a later analysis, each TCR beta chain was defined by its CDR3 amino acid sequence together with its V-gene family, and reads lacking a unique V-gene family were excluded. To address suspected cross-contamination and a sequencing artifact, a later analysis removed some 620 highly shared, low-generation-probability nucleotide sequences. In a later analysis, a clonal expansion index was calculated for each public chain from normalized within-repertoire ranks of inferred template counts. In a later analysis, generation probabilities were computed with a VDJ recombination model fitted to out-of-frame rearrangements, and the resulting probabilities were checked against IGoR. A later analysis scored TCR-TCR, TCR-HLA and TCR-CMV co-occurrence with hypergeometric tests, applying a repertoire-size bias correction to TCR pairs. False discovery rates were estimated in a later analysis by permuting HLA or CMV assignments 20 times. In a later analysis, co-occurring TCRs were grouped with DBSCAN, and TCRdist sequence similarity was added when clustering was performed within HLA-allele-positive subsets. Repertoires with fewer than 30,000 or more than 120,000 public chains, plus five repertoires with anomalous nucleotide sharing, were excluded from co-occurrence clustering. The immuneACCESS repertoire file appears here via TCRdb, limited to in-frame rearrangements. These files lack a portion of the clones; in checked studies, under half of the deficit traces to unresolved V genes, and the cause of the others is not known. For V, J and clone size, that table is used; D and trimming come from the DNA. This sample is represented by about 160,000 clones; roughly 84% of them were singletons. The ten largest clones capture around 0.93% of the sample.

CDR1 and CDR2 were assigned from the germline V gene as SGHRS and YFSETQ. Trimming takes 5 bases off V and 6 bases off J; junction bases not matched to a gene: 10. From its cysteine to its phenylalanine, the CDR3 spans 15 amino acids. Only the CDR3 DNA stays, 45 bases, in frame from base 1. The cohort comprised approximately 700 healthy bone marrow donors. At the time of sampling, all cohort members were nominally healthy, though unrecorded immune exposures were likely present. The donor tested CMV seronegative, placing the donor among the 300 to 400 seronegative members of the cohort. Each donor provided a peripheral blood sample, and peripheral blood mononuclear cells were used for TCR beta sequencing. The Qiagen DNeasy Blood Extraction Kit was used to extract genomic DNA from the blood cell samples.

The sequence came from a man aged 30 to 39 in good health and CMV-seronegative. The sequenced sample consisted of PBMCs. The V and J genes are TRBV5-1 and TRBJ2-3, with 9 junctional bases fitting TRBD2. Read as DNA, the sequence is TGCGCCAGCAGACCCGCGCTAGCGGGGTCTGATACGCAGTATTTT. Translated, it gives CASRPALAGSDTQYF.